This is a list of T cell receptor beta chains from one sample in a study of T cell repertoires in cytomegalovirus infection. TCRdb itself ran the reads through MiXCR, one entry per CDR3 protein. The repertoire holds 500,000 to 600,000 distinct CDR3 sequences, 16% seen once, with more than 20% in the top ten. Sequencing was carried out using CD8+ T cells from PBMCs. The source of these receptors is a human donor in good health (CMV status not recorded). Some clones in this sample may be carry-over from other donors' samples. Each CDR3 is given with its conserved first and last residue. A D gene is named only where the DNA matches it firmly. A clone size is listed for some rows: how often the clone was seen (once, few, many), or a class if it is expanded.

V gene: TRBV6-2/TRBV6-3; clone size: -; J gene: TRBJ1-2; D gene: -; CDR3 DNA: TGTGCCAGCGACCAGGGAGGCTATGGCTACACCTTC; CDR3 protein: CASDQGGYGYTF
V gene: TRBV12-5; clone size: many; J gene: TRBJ1-1; D gene: TRBD1; CDR3 DNA: TGTGCTAGTGCCGAAACAGGGGGCACTGAAGCTTTCTTT; CDR3 protein: CASAETGGTEAFF
V gene: TRBV28; clone size: -; J gene: TRBJ1-2; D gene: -; CDR3 DNA: TGTGCCAGCACTTCCGTGACTGAGTTTTGCTACTATGGCTACACCTTC; CDR3 protein: CASTSVTEFCYYGYTF
V gene: TRBV5-5; clone size: -; J gene: TRBJ2-7; D gene: -; CDR3 DNA: TGTGCCAGCATCCAGGGCCTTATCTACGAGCAGTACTTC; CDR3 protein: CASIQGLIYEQYF
V gene: TRBV2; clone size: many; J gene: TRBJ2-3; D gene: TRBD2; CDR3 DNA: TGTGCCAGCAGTGACCCCGTCACCCCTGCGGGAGGGTTAACAGATACGCAGTATTTT; CDR3 protein: CASSDPVTPAGGLTDTQYF
V gene: TRBV27; clone size: few; J gene: TRBJ2-3; D gene: TRBD1; CDR3 DNA: TGTGCCAGCAGTGGGGGACAGGGAATGAGAACAGATACGCAGTATTTT; CDR3 protein: CASSGGQGMRTDTQYF
V gene: TRBV14; clone size: many; J gene: TRBJ1-2; D gene: -; CDR3 DNA: TGTGCCAGCAGCGCACCGGGACACAACTATGGCTACACCTTC; CDR3 protein: CASSAPGHNYGYTF
V gene: TRBV5-1; clone size: -; J gene: TRBJ2-1; D gene: -; CDR3 DNA: TGCGCCAGCAGCTTGTCCGATGAGCAGGTCTTC; CDR3 protein: CASSLSDEQVF
V gene: TRBV20-1; clone size: many; J gene: TRBJ2-1; D gene: TRBD1; CDR3 DNA: TGCAGTGCGAATGGACAGGGGTTTCGGGAGCAGTTCTTC; CDR3 protein: CSANGQGFREQFF
V gene: TRBV29-1; clone size: -; J gene: TRBJ1-1; D gene: -; CDR3 DNA: TGCAGCGTTCTCACAGGTTCTCACACTGAAGCTTTCTTT; CDR3 protein: CSVLTGSHTEAFF
V gene: TRBV7-6; clone size: few; J gene: TRBJ1-2; D gene: TRBD1; CDR3 DNA: TGTGCCAGCAGCTTAGCTAAAACTGGGACGGGGACAGGGGTTCATGGCTACACCTTC; CDR3 protein: CASSLAKTGTGTGVHGYTF
V gene: TRBV3-1; clone size: few; J gene: TRBJ2-1; D gene: TRBD2; CDR3 DNA: TGTGCCAGCAGCCACAGGCGGGGGGGGGCCTACAATGAGCAGTTCTTC; CDR3 protein: CASSHRRGGAYNEQFF
V gene: TRBV10-3; clone size: -; J gene: TRBJ1-1; D gene: -; CDR3 DNA: TGTGCCATCAGGCGGGCTACACAAAGGGACACTGAAGCTTTCTTT; CDR3 protein: CAIRRATQRDTEAFF
V gene: TRBV7-6; clone size: few; J gene: TRBJ1-6; D gene: -; CDR3 DNA: TGTGCCAGCAGCTTAAAACAGAATAATTCACCCCTCCACTTT; CDR3 protein: CASSLKQNNSPLHF
V gene: TRBV25-1; clone size: many; J gene: TRBJ2-1; D gene: -; CDR3 DNA: TGTGCCAGCAGTGGGATCGCCGTTTCCTACAATGAGCAGTTCTTC; CDR3 protein: CASSGIAVSYNEQFF
V gene: TRBV15; clone size: -; J gene: TRBJ2-3; D gene: -; CDR3 DNA: TGTGCCACCAGCAGAGTCTGGGAAGGCACCACAGATACGCAGTATTTT; CDR3 protein: CATSRVWEGTTDTQYF
V gene: TRBV7-6; clone size: many; J gene: TRBJ2-7; D gene: -; CDR3 DNA: TGTGCCAGCAGCCCTGGGGGAGGGGGAGACGAGCAGTACTTC; CDR3 protein: CASSPGGGGDEQYF
V gene: TRBV27; clone size: many; J gene: TRBJ2-1; D gene: -; CDR3 DNA: TGTGCCAGCAGTTTATTTCATGCTCTTGAGCAGTTCTTC; CDR3 protein: CASSLFHALEQFF
V gene: TRBV6-1; clone size: many; J gene: TRBJ1-1; D gene: -; CDR3 DNA: TGTGCCAGCAGTGAATATCGCGCGTCAGGAGTGCCTGAAGCTTTCTTT; CDR3 protein: CASSEYRASGVPEAFF
V gene: TRBV5-4; clone size: -; J gene: TRBJ2-7; D gene: TRBD2; CDR3 DNA: TGTGCCGGCAAGAGCGGGGATTCCTACGAGCAGTACTTC; CDR3 protein: CAGKSGDSYEQYF
V gene: TRBV19; clone size: -; J gene: TRBJ1-5; D gene: -; CDR3 DNA: TGTGCCAGTAGAATGGGATATGAGAGCAATCAGCCCCAGCATTTT; CDR3 protein: CASRMGYESNQPQHF
V gene: TRBV6-2/TRBV6-3; clone size: -; J gene: TRBJ1-1; D gene: TRBD1; CDR3 DNA: TGTGCCAGCAGTCTCCAGCCTGGGACAGCAGAAGCTTTCTTT; CDR3 protein: CASSLQPGTAEAFF
V gene: TRBV6-2/TRBV6-3; clone size: many; J gene: TRBJ1-1; D gene: TRBD1; CDR3 DNA: TGTGCCAGCAGACCTCGGACAGGGATGAACACTGAAGCTTTCTTT; CDR3 protein: CASRPRTGMNTEAFF
V gene: TRBV27; clone size: -; J gene: TRBJ1-2; D gene: TRBD1; CDR3 DNA: TGTGCCAGCAGACAACAGGGGGCTAGATATGGCTACACCTTC; CDR3 protein: CASRQQGARYGYTF
V gene: TRBV4-1; clone size: few; J gene: TRBJ1-6; D gene: TRBD1; CDR3 DNA: TGCGCCAGCCAAGAAACAGGGGATAATTCACCCCTCCACTTT; CDR3 protein: CASQETGDNSPLHF
V gene: TRBV6-4; clone size: -; J gene: TRBJ2-1; D gene: TRBD2; CDR3 DNA: TGTGCCAGCAGTGAAAGGCGGGGGGACCTCACCTCCTACAATGAGCAGTTCTTC; CDR3 protein: CASSERRGDLTSYNEQFF
V gene: TRBV19; clone size: many; J gene: TRBJ1-1; D gene: -; CDR3 DNA: TGTGCCAGTAGTATAACGCAGGGAAAGAACACTGAAGCTTTCTTT; CDR3 protein: CASSITQGKNTEAFF
V gene: TRBV19; clone size: many; J gene: TRBJ2-1; D gene: -; CDR3 DNA: TGTGCCAGTAGTGAGCAGTTCTTC; CDR3 protein: CASSEQFF
V gene: TRBV19; clone size: -; J gene: TRBJ2-1; D gene: -; CDR3 DNA: TGTGCCAGTAGTATGGCGGGTGGAGGGAATGAGCAGTTCTTC; CDR3 protein: CASSMAGGGNEQFF
V gene: TRBV10-3; clone size: many; J gene: TRBJ2-1; D gene: TRBD2; CDR3 DNA: TGTGCCATCAGTGAGTCTGAGGCTAGCGGGAGTCTCATCAATGAGCAGTTCTTC; CDR3 protein: CAISESEASGSLINEQFF
V gene: TRBV27; clone size: many; J gene: TRBJ2-7; D gene: -; CDR3 DNA: TGTGCCAGCAGTTACCGGGGTTCGTACGAGCAGTACTTC; CDR3 protein: CASSYRGSYEQYF
V gene: TRBV6-6; clone size: few; J gene: TRBJ2-1; D gene: TRBD1; CDR3 DNA: TGTGCCAGCAGCTTCCGACAGGGACCTTCCTACAATGAGCAGTTCTTC; CDR3 protein: CASSFRQGPSYNEQFF
V gene: TRBV19; clone size: many; J gene: TRBJ2-1; D gene: TRBD2; CDR3 DNA: TGTGCCAGTAGTAATCCCGTCTACCAGACTAGCGGGGTATACAATGAGCAGTTCTTC; CDR3 protein: CASSNPVYQTSGVYNEQFF
V gene: TRBV9; clone size: -; J gene: TRBJ2-1; D gene: TRBD2; CDR3 DNA: TGTGCCAGCAGCGTAAGCGGGAAGATCGTTAATGAGCAGTTCTTC; CDR3 protein: CASSVSGKIVNEQFF
V gene: TRBV28; clone size: -; J gene: TRBJ2-7; D gene: TRBD2; CDR3 DNA: TGTGCCAGCAGTTTTATGGTACCGGGACTAGCGACCTACGAGCCGTACTTC; CDR3 protein: CASSFMVPGLATYEPYF
V gene: TRBV2; clone size: -; J gene: TRBJ2-7; D gene: TRBD2; CDR3 DNA: TGTGCCGCCGGTCCGGGGGGGCTCTCCTACGAGCAGTACTTC; CDR3 protein: CAAGPGGLSYEQYF
V gene: TRBV7-8; clone size: many; J gene: TRBJ1-1; D gene: -; CDR3 DNA: TGTGCCAGCAGCTTAAGAGGACAGACCAACACTGAAGCTTTCTTT; CDR3 protein: CASSLRGQTNTEAFF
V gene: TRBV7-9; clone size: many; J gene: TRBJ1-3; D gene: -; CDR3 DNA: TGTGCCAGCAGCTTTTCAGGCGCTAGCTCTGGAAACACCATATATTTT; CDR3 protein: CASSFSGASSGNTIYF
V gene: TRBV7-9; clone size: many; J gene: TRBJ2-6; D gene: -; CDR3 DNA: TGTGCCAGCAGCTACACCGGGGGCGCTGGGGCCAACGTCCTGACTTTC; CDR3 protein: CASSYTGGAGANVLTF
V gene: TRBV7-8; clone size: many; J gene: TRBJ1-1; D gene: -; CDR3 DNA: TGTGCCAGCACCCCCCCTTCCTCCACTGAAGCTTTCTTT; CDR3 protein: CASTPPSSTEAFF
V gene: TRBV4-1; clone size: -; J gene: TRBJ2-4; D gene: -; CDR3 DNA: TGCGCCAGCAGCCCAGGAGGGATACCTCTAGCCAAAAACATTCAGTACTTC; CDR3 protein: CASSPGGIPLAKNIQYF
V gene: TRBV6-5; clone size: -; J gene: TRBJ1-2; D gene: TRBD1; CDR3 DNA: TGTGCCAGCAGTTACGGACAGGGGGCCGTCTATGGCTACACCTTC; CDR3 protein: CASSYGQGAVYGYTF
V gene: TRBV4-2; clone size: many; J gene: TRBJ2-2; D gene: TRBD1; CDR3 DNA: TGTGCCAGCAGCCCGGGACAGGTTTTCACCGGGGAGCTGTTTTTT; CDR3 protein: CASSPGQVFTGELFF
V gene: TRBV4-1; clone size: many; J gene: TRBJ1-5; D gene: TRBD1; CDR3 DNA: TGCGCCAGCAGCCAAGGACAGGGGGCTGGGCAGCCCCAGCATTTT; CDR3 protein: CASSQGQGAGQPQHF
V gene: TRBV7-9; clone size: few; J gene: TRBJ2-6; D gene: -; CDR3 DNA: TGTGCCAGCAGCTTAGGCAGGGGTAACTCTGGGGCCAACGTCCTGACTTTC; CDR3 protein: CASSLGRGNSGANVLTF
V gene: TRBV9; clone size: -; J gene: TRBJ2-7; D gene: TRBD2; CDR3 DNA: TGTGCCAGCACCCCCGGGGGGGCGCGGGGCGAGCAGTACTTC; CDR3 protein: CASTPGGARGEQYF
V gene: TRBV6-1; clone size: few; J gene: TRBJ1-5; D gene: TRBD1; CDR3 DNA: TGTGCCAGCAGTGAAGAGGGGGGACAGGGTCAGCCCCAGCATTTT; CDR3 protein: CASSEEGGQGQPQHF
V gene: TRBV12-3/TRBV12-4; clone size: many; J gene: TRBJ2-1; D gene: -; CDR3 DNA: TGTGCCAGCAGTTTAGGGGCCTTCTACAATGAGCAGTTCTTC; CDR3 protein: CASSLGAFYNEQFF
V gene: TRBV7-9; clone size: -; J gene: TRBJ1-2; D gene: -; CDR3 DNA: TGTGCCAGCAGCCCTCGACAATCCGGACATGGCTACACCTTC; CDR3 protein: CASSPRQSGHGYTF
V gene: TRBV5-4; clone size: -; J gene: TRBJ1-2; D gene: -; CDR3 DNA: TGTGCCAGCAGCTTGTGGGCGTCCGCCGATGGCTACACCTTC; CDR3 protein: CASSLWASADGYTF
V gene: TRBV2; clone size: many; J gene: TRBJ2-6; D gene: TRBD2; CDR3 DNA: TGTGCCACACTAGCGGGGCCACGGAGAGGGGCCAACGTCCTGACTTTC; CDR3 protein: CATLAGPRRGANVLTF
V gene: TRBV14; clone size: -; J gene: TRBJ2-1; D gene: -; CDR3 DNA: TGTGCCAGCAGCTCCAACCCGGGGAGTGAGCAGTTCTTC; CDR3 protein: CASSSNPGSEQFF
V gene: TRBV13; clone size: -; J gene: TRBJ1-2; D gene: TRBD1; CDR3 DNA: TGTGCCAGCAGCCAGGGACAGGGACTTTATGGCTACACCTTC; CDR3 protein: CASSQGQGLYGYTF
V gene: TRBV6-5; clone size: many; J gene: TRBJ2-7; D gene: -; CDR3 DNA: TGTGCCAGCAGTGCACTCGGGAGCTCCTACGAGCAGTACTTC; CDR3 protein: CASSALGSSYEQYF
V gene: TRBV7-9; clone size: few; J gene: TRBJ2-5; D gene: -; CDR3 DNA: TGTGCCAGCAGCCCCCCGTTGGGGGCCCGGGAGACCCAGTACTTC; CDR3 protein: CASSPPLGARETQYF
V gene: TRBV12-3/TRBV12-4; clone size: many; J gene: TRBJ2-3; D gene: -; CDR3 DNA: TGTGCCAGCACCCCAGGGGCAGATACGCAGTATTTT; CDR3 protein: CASTPGADTQYF
V gene: TRBV6-8; clone size: many; J gene: TRBJ2-5; D gene: -; CDR3 DNA: TGTGCCAGCAGTTGGAAGACCCAGTACTTC; CDR3 protein: CASSWKTQYF
V gene: TRBV4-1; clone size: few; J gene: TRBJ2-5; D gene: TRBD2; CDR3 DNA: TGCGCCAGCAGCCCTGCTCGCGGGAGACAAGAGACCCAGTACTTC; CDR3 protein: CASSPARGRQETQYF
V gene: TRBV7-4; clone size: many; J gene: TRBJ2-7; D gene: TRBD2; CDR3 DNA: TGTGCCAGCAGCTCCCAAGCGGGAAGTCCCTCCTACGAGCAGTACTTC; CDR3 protein: CASSSQAGSPSYEQYF
V gene: TRBV12-3/TRBV12-4; clone size: -; J gene: TRBJ2-2; D gene: TRBD2; CDR3 DNA: TGTGCCAGCAGCCCTAGCGGGGTGGACACCGGGGAGCTGTTTTTT; CDR3 protein: CASSPSGVDTGELFF